This TCR beta chain is from a study of control samples from healthy donors and cancer patients. The repertoire was sequenced with immunoSEQ multiplex PCR; TCRdb's copy has only in-frame clones and lacks some. The data contain over 100,000 clones, 92% of them singletons. V dropped 5 bases and J dropped 0 bases, with 10 bases sitting between them. There are 13 residues in the CDR3. Germline V lookup: CDR1 GTSNPN, CDR2 SVGIG (reference sequence). The material sequenced was blood. This receptor was obtained from a woman between 50 and 59 years old in good health. The rearrangement uses TRBV30 and TRBJ1-1; D remains ambiguous. This chain's CDR3 is CAWVVLLNTEAFF. CDR3 bases: TGTGCCTGGGTGGTGTTGTTGAACACTGAAGCTTTCTTT. The whole variable domain, remainder taken from reference TRBV30 and TRBJ1-1, is SQTIHQWPATLVQPVGSPLSLECTVEGTSNPNLYWYRQAAGRGLQLLFYSVGIGQISSEVPQNLSASRPQDRQFILSSKKLLLSDSGFYLCAWVVLLNTEAFFGQGTRLTVV.